These 4 T cell receptor beta chains share one sample of origin, sequenced in a study of PD-L1 blockade in urothelial cancer. Time point reported: pretreatment peripheral blood. Method: immunoSEQ multiplex PCR; TCRdb's copy keeps in-frame clones and lacks some. Of about 35,000 clones in the sample, roughly four fifths were seen once. The source material was PBMCs, sampled around atezolizumab (anti-PD-L1) treatment. The receptors here all came from a man between 60 and 75 years old with urothelial cancer.

The chain uses TRBV4-2 and TRBJ2-1, with D possibly being TRBD2 (5 bases). Between the trimmed V and J ends, which lost 2 bases and 9 bases, there was a span of 17 bases. The CDR3 runs to 15 residues. The germline CDR1 and CDR2 sequences are LGHNA and YNFKEQ. The CDR3 nucleotides are TGTGCCAGCAGCCAACAAACTAGTGCCGGCGGTGAGCAGTTCTTC. Translated, it gives CASSQQTSAGGEQFF.

V gene TRBV6-1 combines with J gene TRBJ1-5, with 7 nucleotides matching TRBD1. The J segment lost 6 bases and the V segment lost 4 bases, leaving 9 bases of the junction unmatched. The CDR3 length is 15 residues. Per the germline V gene, CDR1 is MNHNS and CDR2 is SASEGT. The DNA of the CDR3 is TGTGCCAGCAGTGGATCAGGGGGAGGAGGTCAGCCCCAGCATTTT. Its translation: CASSGSGGGGQPQHF.

This clone showed up just once. The rearrangement joins TRBV27 to TRBJ1-3; D is unresolved. Germline V lookup: CDR1 MNHEY, CDR2 SMNVEV (reference sequence). This CDR3 spans 14 amino acids. V dropped 7 bases and J dropped 7 bases, with 17 bases sitting between them. The CDR3 loop is CASMSPEDSNTIYF. CDR3 nucleotides: TGTGCCAGCATGTCCCCCGAGGATAGCAACACCATATATTTT.

J is TRBJ2-5 and V is TRBV28; D is ambiguous. The CDR3 loop spans 12 amino acids. Germline V gene data show CDR1 as MDHEN and CDR2 as SYDVKM. Trimming pared 4 bases from V and 0 bases from J, leaving 3 bases between. The CDR3 sequence is CASSSNQETQYF. The DNA of the CDR3 is TGTGCCAGCAGTTCCAACCAAGAGACCCAGTACTTC.